This passage covers 13 T cell receptor beta chains from one sample sequenced in a study of Graves' ophthalmopathy and Graves' hyperthyroidism. Investigators amplified TCR beta CDR3 regions from RNA transcripts. First-round RT-PCR employed HTBI primers, with a second-round multiplex PCR after it. Each CDR3 protein is one row after TCRdb ran MiXCR on the multiplex PCR reads. The sample contains about 700,000 distinct CDR3 sequences, roughly two fifths of which appear only once. Sequencing was carried out using peripheral blood. The receptors come from an adult man with Graves' ophthalmopathy.

The chain uses TRBV25-1 and TRBJ1-2; TRBD1 aligns across 10 bases. Trimming at V came to 6 bases and at J to 8 bases, leaving 6 bases not matched to a gene. Germline CDR1 reads MGHDK; CDR2 reads SYGVNS. The CDR3 runs to 13 residues. The CDR3 here is CASRPGTGEGYTF. The DNA for the CDR3 is TGTGCCAGCAGACCCGGGACAGGGGAAGGCTACACCTTC.

As for this clonotype: The junction does not match germline at one end; this may be a read error. The chain combines TRBV7-9 with TRBJ2-6, with 16 nucleotides matching TRBD2. Looked up from germline, CDR1 is SEHNR and CDR2 is FQNEAQ (reference sequence). The CDR3 has 20 residues. The CDR3, as DNA: TGCGCCAGCAGCCAAATGGGACTAGCGGGAGGGCCCCCTGGGGCCAACGTCCTGACTTTC. It specifies CASSQMGLAGGPPGANVLTF.

On this clonotype: A much more abundant neighbour one base away suggests this may be a read error. J is TRBJ1-2 and V is TRBV12-3 or TRBV12-4; no clear D gene. V lost 7 bases to trimming and J lost 7 bases, with 16 bases between them. This CDR3 has 13 residues. This CDR3 reads CASKSGSTCGYTF. The CDR3 nucleotides are TGTGCCAGCAAGAGTGGCAGTACCTGTGGCTACACCTTC.

This clonotype was recorded at least ten times. CDR3 sequence reads: CASSVDGGLHQPQHF. CDR3 sequence (DNA): TGTGCCAGCAGCGTAGACGGAGGGCTTCATCAGCCCCAGCATTTT. This chain uses TRBV9 with TRBJ1-5; D call uncertain. Trimming took 0 bases from V and 5 from J, leaving 12 bases between them. CDR3 length: 15 residues. Germline CDR1 and CDR2: SGDLS and YYNGEE.

V and J are TRBV14 and TRBJ1-5; tentatively, D is TRBD1 (6 bases). V was cut by 11 bases and J by 4 bases, with 24 bases left in between. The CDR3 length is 16 residues. Per the germline V gene, CDR1 is SGHDN and CDR2 is FVKESK. CDR3 nucleotides: TGTGCCGGCGGCCAAGTAGCAGACAGGCATAATCAGCCCCAGCATTTT. Its protein is CAGGQVADRHNQPQHF.

This clonotype was observed many times. This chain connects TRBV12-3 or TRBV12-4 to TRBJ2-7; 12 bases line up with TRBD2. The length of the CDR3 is 14 residues. J lost 5 bases, V lost 6 bases, and 5 bases had no gene match. CDR3 nucleotide sequence: TGTGCCAGCAGCTGGACTAGCGGGGACAACGAGCAGTACTTC. Protein sequence: CASSWTSGDNEQYF.

This clonotype was found many times. The rearrangement joins TRBV24-1 to TRBJ1-5; 7 positions agree with TRBD1. The ends lost 1 base at V and 5 bases at J; junction bases unmatched: 10. The CDR3 contains 17 residues. Per germline, CDR1 KGHDR and CDR2 SFDVKD. CDR3 residues: CATSDLWGQPAYQPQHF. In DNA, the CDR3 is TGTGCCACCAGTGATTTATGGGGACAGCCGGCGTATCAGCCCCAGCATTTT.

This clonotype was seen just once. An end of the junction does not agree with germline; a read error may underlie this. The chain carries TRBV7-7 and TRBJ1-4; 11 bases map to TRBD1. This CDR3 is 17 amino acids long. In germline, CDR1 is SSHAT, CDR2 FNYEAQ (reference sequence). The CDR3 sequence is CASRSPGQGDANEKLFF. The CDR3 bases are TGTGCTAGCAGGAGCCCGGGACAGGGGGACGCTAATGAAAAACTGTTTTTT. Full variable domain (rest looked up from reference TRBV7-7 and TRBJ1-4): GAGVSQSPRYKVTKRGQDVTLRCDPISSHATLYWYQQALGQGPEFLTYFNYEAQPDKSGLPSDRFSAERPEGSISTLTIQRTEQRDSAMYRCASRSPGQGDANEKLFFGSGTQLSVL.

The chain links TRBV10-3 to TRBJ1-5; D ambiguous. There are 13 residues in the CDR3. Trimming took 5 bases from V and 2 from J, leaving 7 bases between them. Germline V gene data show CDR1 as ENHRY and CDR2 as SYGVKD. CDR3: CAISYEGNQPQHF. CDR3 nucleotides: TGTGCCATCAGTTATGAGGGCAATCAGCCCCAGCATTTT.

The V gene is TRBV19, the J gene TRBJ2-7, with TRBD2 matching 7 bases. V shed 6 bases, J shed 3 bases, and the junction held 5 bases outside the gene matches. The CDR3 contains 13 residues. CDR1 and CDR2 (germline): LNHDA, SQIVND (reference sequence). CDR3 in DNA: TGTGCCAGTAGGACCGTAGCGGGCTACGAGCAGTACTTC. It specifies CASRTVAGYEQYF.

Points on this clonotype: It is likely a read error, because the conserved phenylalanine at the end of the CDR3 is missing. V and J are TRBV25-1 and TRBJ2-5, with 11 bases fitting TRBD1. V was pared by 6 bases and J by 4 bases, with 7 bases of the junction left unmatched. CDR1 MGHDK and CDR2 SYGVNS come from the germline V gene. The CDR3 has 15 residues. CDR3 DNA: TGTGCCAGCAGCTTGGGGACAGGGGGGATAGAGACCCAGTACCTC. Amino acids: CASSLGTGGIETQYL.

This clonotype was seen many times. The junction differs from germline at one of its ends, possibly a read error. The chain has TRBV12-3 or TRBV12-4 and TRBJ1-4; 7 bases map to TRBD1. The CDR3 is 14 amino acids. The CDR3 loop is CASSLGTGVEKLFF. DNA for the CDR3: TGTGCCAGCAGCTTAGGCACAGGGGTTGAAAAACTGTTTTTT.

A few counts support this clonotype. The chain couples TRBV2 to TRBJ1-6; 8 bases line up with TRBD1. Germline V gene lookup returns CDR1 SNHLY and CDR2 FYNNEI. The ends lost 5 bases at V and 5 bases at J; junction bases unmatched: 5. The CDR3 loop spans 15 amino acids. The CDR3 region has the DNA TGTGCCAGCAGTTTCGGACAGGGTAATAATTCACCCCTCCACTTT. Translating it yields CASSFGQGNNSPLHF.